The 19 T cell receptor beta chains presented below share a single source sample, sequenced in a study of T-cell memory formation after mild COVID-19. TCRdb independently ran MiXCR on the 5' RACE reads; one entry per CDR3 protein. The top ten hold 20% to 25% of the sample, which has around 340,000 distinct CDR3 sequences, 15% seen once. Specimen: PBMCs or a T cell subset sorted from them (not recorded which). All receptors come from a man aged 18-30 years who had mild COVID-19 (a few samples of this study predate the infection). Cell type and time point are not known.

This clonotype has more than one count but fewer than ten. The chain employs TRBV24-1 and TRBJ1-2, with D maybe TRBD1 (5 bases). The V gene's germline CDR1 is KGHDR and CDR2 SFDVKD. The CDR3 contains 14 residues. V was pared by 5 bases and J by 3 bases, with 12 bases between. The CDR3 protein is CATSGWGYDYGYTF. CDR3 DNA sequence: TGTGCCACCAGTGGATGGGGGTATGACTATGGCTACACCTTC.

In its sample, this clonotype was seen many times. The gene calls are TRBV12-3 or TRBV12-4 and TRBJ1-1; D call uncertain. This CDR3 is built from 12 residues. The germline V and J ends were trimmed by 3 bases and 1 base, with 3 bases remaining between them. CDR3 sequence: CASSFWNTEAFF. Written as DNA, the CDR3 is TGTGCCAGCAGTTTTTGGAACACTGAAGCTTTCTTT.

There are many counts of this clonotype. This rearrangement joins TRBV5-1 to TRBJ2-1, with D perhaps matching TRBD1 (5 bases). Trimming took off 0 bases at V and 6 bases at J, with 16 bases between the two ends. This CDR3 region has 16 residues. The germline V gene encodes CDR1 SGHRS and CDR2 YFSETQ. The CDR3 DNA is TGCGCCAGCAGCTTGGCCGCGGCAGGGAAAGGCAATGAGCAGTTCTTC. It is translated as CASSLAAAGKGNEQFF.

The chain combines TRBV29-1 with TRBJ2-1, with 15 bases that match TRBD2. Trimming removed 3 bases from V and 0 bases from J; junction bases left unmatched: 3. The CDR3 loop spans 17 amino acids. CDR1 SQVTM and CDR2 ANQGSEA come from the germline V gene. Here the CDR3 DNA reads TGCAGCGTTGATGGGACTAGCGGGGGGAGCTCCTACAATGAGCAGTTCTTC. This sequence encodes CSVDGTSGGSSYNEQFF.

V is TRBV20-1 and J is TRBJ2-7; 14 bases fit TRBD2. After removal of 3 bases from V and 0 bases from J, the junction contained 7 bases not matched to a gene. CDR1 is DFQATT, CDR2 SNEGSKA, per germline (reference sequence). The CDR3 contains 17 residues. For the CDR3, the DNA is TGCAGTGCTAGGAGGACTAGCGGGGGGTTAAGCTCCTACGAGCAGTACGTC. Translating it yields CSARRTSGGLSSYEQYV.

The chain joins TRBV7-9 to TRBJ2-7; D not certain. The CDR3 is 12 residues long. In germline, CDR1 is SEHNR, CDR2 FQNEAQ (reference sequence). The V and J ends lost 5 bases and 2 bases respectively, with 7 bases between them. Here the CDR3 reads CASSAWTYEQYF. The CDR3 bases are TGTGCCAGCAGCGCCTGGACCTACGAGCAGTACTTC.

This clonotype was seen a handful of times. The chain has TRBV28 and TRBJ1-5, with 9 bases identical to TRBD1. The CDR3 loop spans 15 amino acids. CDR1 is MDHEN and CDR2 is SYDVKM in the germline V gene. V gave up 5 bases and J gave up 3 bases; unmatched junction bases: 5. This chain's CDR3 is CASSPTGGPNQPQHF. CDR3 coding DNA: TGTGCCAGCAGTCCCACAGGGGGCCCCAATCAGCCCCAGCATTTT.

V gene TRBV7-9 combines with J gene TRBJ2-1; D remains unclear. The CDR3 sequence is 15 residues long. CDR1 is SEHNR, CDR2 FQNEAQ, per germline (reference sequence). V shed 1 base and J shed 5 bases, with 12 bases lying between them. The CDR3 region is CASSLGNLPDNEQFF. The CDR3 DNA reads as TGTGCCAGCAGCTTAGGAAACCTTCCAGACAATGAGCAGTTCTTC.

This clonotype was seen more than once but under ten times. The chain is built from TRBV5-1 and TRBJ2-5, with D possibly matching TRBD1 (6 bases). Germline V lookup: CDR1 SGHRS, CDR2 YFSETQ. V dropped 0 bases and J dropped 3 bases, with 12 bases sitting between them. This CDR3 spans 15 amino acids. CDR3 sequence: CASSLVSRQEETQYF. CDR3 sequence (DNA): TGCGCCAGCAGCTTGGTTTCCCGACAGGAAGAGACCCAGTACTTC.

This clonotype was recorded a few times. The CDR3 coding sequence is TGCGCCAGCAAAAAAGTCCCGACAGGGGGTCAGCCCCAGCATTTT. It is translated as CASKKVPTGGQPQHF. The V call is TRBV5-1, the J call TRBJ1-5; 9 positions agree with TRBD1. The CDR3 covers 15 residues. The germline V gene has CDR1 SGHRS and CDR2 YFSETQ. Trimming at V came to 6 bases and at J to 6 bases, leaving 10 bases not matched to a gene.

This clonotype has only a few counts. The chain combines TRBV20-1 with TRBJ1-2; unclear D gene. Germline V lookup: CDR1 DFQATT, CDR2 SNEGSKA (reference sequence). The CDR3 runs to 12 residues. Trimming took off 3 bases at V and 2 bases at J, with 7 bases between the two ends. CDR3 bases: TGCAGTGCTAGTGAACAGAACTATGGCTACACCTTC. Residues: CSASEQNYGYTF.

This clonotype was found a few times. V usage is TRBV11-2 and J usage is TRBJ1-5; D is uncertain. V shed 0 bases and J shed 5 bases, with 8 bases lying between them. Germline values: CDR1 SGHAT, CDR2 FQNNGV. The CDR3 runs 14 residues. This chain's CDR3 is CASSLDRGDQPQHF. CDR3 DNA sequence: TGTGCCAGCAGCTTAGATCGTGGGGATCAGCCCCAGCATTTT.

This clonotype was observed a few times. The V call is TRBV4-1, the J call TRBJ1-2; no firm D call. Germline CDR1 MGHRA, CDR2 YSYEKL. CDR3 length: 16 residues. V lost 2 bases, J lost 2 bases, and 15 bases lay in between. CDR3 residues: CASSQYFTDANYGYTF. CDR3 bases: TGCGCCAGCAGCCAATACTTTACGGACGCGAACTATGGCTACACCTTC.

The chain couples TRBV7-9 to TRBJ2-7, with D possibly being TRBD1 (6 bases). CDR1 SEHNR and CDR2 FQNEAQ come from the germline V gene (reference sequence). Trimming left V 5 bases short and J 2 bases short, with 13 bases between. The CDR3 extends over 14 amino acids. The CDR3 DNA reads as TGTGCCAGCAGCCCTAGGGACACCCCCTACGAGCAGTACTTC. This encodes CASSPRDTPYEQYF.

CDR3 sequence reads: CASSQERDSYSPLHF. The DNA for the CDR3 is TGCGCCAGCAGCCAAGAAAGGGACAGTTATTCACCCCTCCACTTT. V is TRBV4-3 and J is TRBJ1-6; 7 nucleotides line up with TRBD1. Germline CDR1 LGHNA, CDR2 YSLEER. Trimming took 0 bases from V and 8 from J; bases not matched to a gene: 4. This CDR3 is built from 15 residues.

The chain employs TRBV7-2 and TRBJ2-3, with 7 nucleotides matching TRBD2. Germline CDR1 and CDR2: SGHTA and FQGNSA. V lost 0 bases to trimming and J lost 2 bases; unmatched junction nucleotides: 5. The CDR3 loop spans 16 amino acids. The DNA for the CDR3 is TGTGCCAGCAGCTTAGCACGGGGGGATGTCACAGATACGCAGTATTTT. It translates to CASSLARGDVTDTQYF.

This rearrangement joins TRBV7-2 to TRBJ2-7, with 7 bases aligning to TRBD2. The CDR3 contains 13 residues. The J segment lost 4 bases and the V segment lost 1 base, leaving 1 base of the junction unmatched. Germline CDR1 SGHTA, CDR2 FQGNSA. The CDR3: CASSLGLAYEQYV. CDR3 DNA sequence: TGTGCCAGCAGCTTAGGACTAGCTTACGAGCAGTACGTC.

This clonotype was seen ten or more times. The J gene is TRBJ2-1, the V gene TRBV5-1; 7 bases line up with TRBD1. The CDR3 sequence is 15 residues long. Germline V CDR1 and CDR2: SGHRS, YFSETQ. The ends lost 4 bases at V and 4 bases at J; junction bases unmatched: 8. The CDR3 DNA follows: TGCGCCAGCAGCCCCACAGGGGACCCTTACAATGAGCAGTTCTTC. Amino acid sequence: CASSPTGDPYNEQFF.

The chain uses TRBV3-1 and TRBJ2-7; D gene unclear. V lost 4 bases, J lost 6 bases, and 13 bases lay in between. The CDR3 extends over 13 amino acids. Germline V CDR1 and CDR2: LGHDT, YNNKEL (reference sequence). The CDR3 reads CASSLTHLGEQYV. CDR3 coding DNA: TGTGCCAGCAGCCTAACTCATTTGGGCGAGCAGTACGTC.